A selection of T cell receptor beta chains follows, all from one sample in a study of human T cells and chemical hapten exposure. TCRdb called the RACE reads again in MiXCR, with one record for every CDR3 protein. Of 49,000 or so distinct CDR3 sequences listed, approximately 4.8% are singletons. The sequenced sample was whole blood. Receptor source: a human donor in good health. Some clones in this sample may be carry-over from other donors' samples. Both conserved end residues are part of each CDR3. Each record gives: CDR3 DNA, CDR3 protein, clone size, V gene, J gene, D gene, CDR3 length. D genes are given only for firm matches. Only part of the rows carry a size: once, few, many, or a class if the clone is expanded.

DNA: TGTGCCAGCAGCCAACAGGGGGCGTACAATGAGCAGTTCTTC
CDR3: CASSQQGAYNEQFF
size: many
V: TRBV3-1
J: TRBJ2-1
D: TRBD1
length: 14

DNA: TGTGCCACTTTGGGGAGCTCCTATAATTCACCCCTCCACTTT
CDR3: CATLGSSYNSPLHF
size: few
V: TRBV10-3
J: TRBJ1-6
D: .
length: 14

DNA: TGTGCCAGCAGCGCGACTAGCGCGTACTCCTACGAGCAGTACTTC
CDR3: CASSATSAYSYEQYF
size: .
V: TRBV6-5
J: TRBJ2-7
D: TRBD2
length: 15

DNA: TGTGCCAGCAGTTTAGGGGATAGAGAGACCCAGTACTTC
CDR3: CASSLGDRETQYF
size: .
V: TRBV27
J: TRBJ2-5
D: .
length: 13

DNA: TGTGCCAGCAGTTTCTTACAGGTGGGGGCAGGCAATCAGCCCCAGCATTTT
CDR3: CASSFLQVGAGNQPQHF
size: many
V: TRBV28
J: TRBJ1-5
D: .
length: 17

DNA: TGTGCCAGCAGCTTCCTACAGGGGTTGGGGCCTAGCAATGAGCAGTTCTTC
CDR3: CASSFLQGLGPSNEQFF
size: many
V: TRBV7-9
J: TRBJ2-1
D: TRBD1
length: 17

DNA: TGTGCCAGCAGGAGACTAGCGGGAGGACCCTACGAGCAGTACTTC
CDR3: CASRRLAGGPYEQYF
size: few
V: TRBV6-5
J: TRBJ2-7
D: TRBD2
length: 15

DNA: TGCGCCAGCAGCACGGAACCAGTGGGACAGGGAGAGACCCAGTACTTC
CDR3: CASSTEPVGQGETQYF
size: many
V: TRBV5-1
J: TRBJ2-5
D: TRBD1
length: 16

DNA: TGTGCCAGCAGTTCCCCGGTCTACGGACAGGGGTTGCACGAGCAGTACTTC
CDR3: CASSSPVYGQGLHEQYF
size: many
V: TRBV28
J: TRBJ2-7
D: TRBD1
length: 17

DNA: TGTGCCAGCAGTTTAGCCCGCAAGAACACCGGGGAGCTGTTTTTT
CDR3: CASSLARKNTGELFF
size: many
V: TRBV12-3/TRBV12-4
J: TRBJ2-2
D: .
length: 15

DNA: TGCAGCGTTGAGGCCGGGGGGTATGGCTACACCTTC
CDR3: CSVEAGGYGYTF
size: many
V: TRBV29-1
J: TRBJ1-2
D: .
length: 12

DNA: TGTGCCAGCAGTCGACTACAGGGTCCTGAGGCCAAAAACATTCAGTACTTC
CDR3: CASSRLQGPEAKNIQYF
size: .
V: TRBV12-3/TRBV12-4
J: TRBJ2-4
D: .
length: 17

DNA: TGTGCCAGCAGCCCGCGTATAGCCAAAAACATTCAGTACTTC
CDR3: CASSPRIAKNIQYF
size: few
V: TRBV11-2
J: TRBJ2-4
D: .
length: 14

DNA: TGTGCCAGCAGGGGACAGCATAGCAATCAGCCCCAGCATTTT
CDR3: CASRGQHSNQPQHF
size: many
V: TRBV2
J: TRBJ1-5
D: TRBD1
length: 14

DNA: TGCAGCGGTAGACAGGGTCCGACAGATACGCAGTATTTT
CDR3: CSGRQGPTDTQYF
size: few
V: TRBV29-1
J: TRBJ2-3
D: TRBD1
length: 13

DNA: TGTGCCAGTAGCCCGGCGGGGGCGAGTCGCTACGAGCAGTACTTC
CDR3: CASSPAGASRYEQYF
size: .
V: TRBV19
J: TRBJ2-7
D: .
length: 15

DNA: TGCGCCAGCAGCCGGGAAGTTAAAAGCACAGATACGCAGTATTTT
CDR3: CASSREVKSTDTQYF
size: many
V: TRBV4-1
J: TRBJ2-3
D: .
length: 15

DNA: TGTGCCAGCAGTTTCGTGGGCACAGATACGCAGTATTTT
CDR3: CASSFVGTDTQYF
size: many
V: TRBV28
J: TRBJ2-3
D: .
length: 13

DNA: TGTGCCAGCAGCCACCCCGTGGGGACAGGGGGACCTGGGGCCAACGTCCTGACTTTC
CDR3: CASSHPVGTGGPGANVLTF
size: many
V: TRBV14
J: TRBJ2-6
D: TRBD1
length: 19

DNA: TGTGCCAGCAGTGGGGGAGCTGAAGCTTTCTTT
CDR3: CASSGGAEAFF
size: many
V: TRBV6-6
J: TRBJ1-1
D: .
length: 11

DNA: TGTGCCAGCAGTGGACGACTAGCGAGGTCCTACGAGCAGTACTTC
CDR3: CASSGRLARSYEQYF
size: many
V: TRBV28
J: TRBJ2-7
D: TRBD2
length: 15

DNA: TGTGCCAGGCGAGGACTAGCGGGTTCTCCCCTAAATGAGCAGTTCTTC
CDR3: CARRGLAGSPLNEQFF
size: .
V: TRBV27
J: TRBJ2-1
D: TRBD2
length: 16

DNA: TGCAGCGTCTTTGGCCTGACAGGGGGCCCTCAAGAGACCCAGTACTTC
CDR3: CSVFGLTGGPQETQYF
size: many
V: TRBV29-1
J: TRBJ2-5
D: TRBD1
length: 16

DNA: TGTGCCAGCAGCTTGGGGCGGGGGCTCCCTGGAAACACCATATATTTT
CDR3: CASSLGRGLPGNTIYF
size: .
V: TRBV5-6
J: TRBJ1-3
D: .
length: 16

DNA: TGTGCCAGCAGCTTGCAGGGGCCCCAGGGAGTGGAGCAGTTCTTC
CDR3: CASSLQGPQGVEQFF
size: few
V: TRBV7-9
J: TRBJ2-1
D: .
length: 15

DNA: TGTGCCTCCCGGGGGGCCGTCGGAGGTGAGCAGTTCTTC
CDR3: CASRGAVGGEQFF
size: many
V: TRBV24-1
J: TRBJ2-1
D: .
length: 13

DNA: TGTGCCAGCAGCTGGGGACTAGCGGGTAGCTCCTACAATGAGCAGTTCTTC
CDR3: CASSWGLAGSSYNEQFF
size: many
V: TRBV7-2
J: TRBJ2-1
D: TRBD2
length: 17

DNA: TGTGCCAGCAGTTCGGACAGGTTGAGCCATGAAAAACTGTTTTTT
CDR3: CASSSDRLSHEKLFF
size: .
V: TRBV6-5
J: TRBJ1-4
D: TRBD1
length: 15

DNA: TGTGCCAGCAGTTCAGAACCAAATCAGCCCCAGCATTTT
CDR3: CASSSEPNQPQHF
size: many
V: TRBV12-3/TRBV12-4
J: TRBJ1-5
D: .
length: 13

DNA: TGTGCCAGCAGTCGGGACAGGGGGAAAAGGGCAGATACGCAGTATTTT
CDR3: CASSRDRGKRADTQYF
size: many
V: TRBV28
J: TRBJ2-3
D: TRBD1
length: 16

DNA: TGTGCCTGGAGTCCGGGACAACTTTACAATGAGCAGTTCTTC
CDR3: CAWSPGQLYNEQFF
size: .
V: TRBV30
J: TRBJ2-1
D: .
length: 14

DNA: TGTGCCAGCAGGAGTTGGTCCGGGCCGTACCCCGGGGAGCTGTTTTTT
CDR3: CASRSWSGPYPGELFF
size: few
V: TRBV27
J: TRBJ2-2
D: .
length: 16

DNA: TGCGCCAGCAGCCTGCCCGGAGGGGGATTAAAAGAGACCCAGTACTTC
CDR3: CASSLPGGGLKETQYF
size: many
V: TRBV5-1
J: TRBJ2-5
D: .
length: 16

DNA: TGCAGTGCTAGAGATAGCGATGAGCAGTTCTTC
CDR3: CSARDSDEQFF
size: many
V: TRBV20-1
J: TRBJ2-1
D: .
length: 11

DNA: TGTGCCAGCAGCTTAGTAGGCCTTAGCACAGATACGCAGTATTTT
CDR3: CASSLVGLSTDTQYF
size: few
V: TRBV7-2
J: TRBJ2-3
D: .
length: 15

DNA: TGCAGTGCTATGGGACCGACCCTGGGGGAGCAGTACTTC
CDR3: CSAMGPTLGEQYF
size: many
V: TRBV20-1
J: TRBJ2-7
D: .
length: 13

DNA: TGTGCCAGCAGCCTAATACTAGCGGGAGCCCAAAGGAAAGAGACCCAGTACTTC
CDR3: CASSLILAGAQRKETQYF
size: many
V: TRBV3-1
J: TRBJ2-5
D: TRBD2
length: 18

DNA: TGTGCCAGACCCTCCGGGCAGCCCCAGCATTTT
CDR3: CARPSGQPQHF
size: many
V: TRBV3-1
J: TRBJ1-5
D: .
length: 11

DNA: TGCAGCGTTGCTCCGGGACAGGGGGCGTCTGGTGAGCAGTTCTTC
CDR3: CSVAPGQGASGEQFF
size: few
V: TRBV29-1
J: TRBJ2-1
D: TRBD1
length: 15

DNA: TGTGCCAGCAGCTCTTTACCGGGCAATGAGCAGTTCTTC
CDR3: CASSSLPGNEQFF
size: .
V: TRBV7-3
J: TRBJ2-1
D: .
length: 13